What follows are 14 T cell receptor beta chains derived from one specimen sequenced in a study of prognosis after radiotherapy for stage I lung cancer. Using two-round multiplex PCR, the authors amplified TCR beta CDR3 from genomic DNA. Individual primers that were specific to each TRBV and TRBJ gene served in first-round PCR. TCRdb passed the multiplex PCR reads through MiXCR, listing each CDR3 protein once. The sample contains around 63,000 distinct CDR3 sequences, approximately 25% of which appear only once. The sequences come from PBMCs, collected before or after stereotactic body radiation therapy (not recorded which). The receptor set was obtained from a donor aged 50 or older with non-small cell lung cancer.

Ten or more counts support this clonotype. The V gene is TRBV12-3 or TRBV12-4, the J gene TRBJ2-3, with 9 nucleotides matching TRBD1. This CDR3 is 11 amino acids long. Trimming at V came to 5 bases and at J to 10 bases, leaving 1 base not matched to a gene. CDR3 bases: TGTGCCAGCAGTCGACAGGGGGCGCAGTATTTT. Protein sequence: CASSRQGAQYF.

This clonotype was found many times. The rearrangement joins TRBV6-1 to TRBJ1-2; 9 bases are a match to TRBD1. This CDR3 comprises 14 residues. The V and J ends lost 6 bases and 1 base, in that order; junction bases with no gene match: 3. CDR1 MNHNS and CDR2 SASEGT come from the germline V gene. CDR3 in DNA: TGTGCCAGCAGAACGACAGGGGGTAACTATGGCTACACCTTC. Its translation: CASRTTGGNYGYTF.

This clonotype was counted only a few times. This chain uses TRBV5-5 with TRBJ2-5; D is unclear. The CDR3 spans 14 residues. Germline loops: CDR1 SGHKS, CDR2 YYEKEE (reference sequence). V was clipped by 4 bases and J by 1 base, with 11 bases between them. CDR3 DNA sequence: TGTGCCAGCAGCAAACCCCGGGCCCAAGAGACCCAGTACTTC. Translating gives CASSKPRAQETQYF.

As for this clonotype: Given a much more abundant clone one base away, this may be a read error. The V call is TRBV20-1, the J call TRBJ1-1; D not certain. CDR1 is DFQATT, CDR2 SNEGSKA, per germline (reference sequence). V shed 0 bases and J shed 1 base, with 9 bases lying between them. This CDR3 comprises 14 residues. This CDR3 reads CSARDTRGNTEAFF. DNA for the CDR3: TGCAGTGCTAGAGACACCCGGGGGAACACTGAAGCTTTCTTT.

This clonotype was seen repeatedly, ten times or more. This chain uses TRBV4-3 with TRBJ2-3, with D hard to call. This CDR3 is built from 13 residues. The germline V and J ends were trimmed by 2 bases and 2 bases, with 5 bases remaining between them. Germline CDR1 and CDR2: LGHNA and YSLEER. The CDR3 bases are TGCGCCAGCAGCCAACGGGCCACAGATACGCAGTATTTT. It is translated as CASSQRATDTQYF.

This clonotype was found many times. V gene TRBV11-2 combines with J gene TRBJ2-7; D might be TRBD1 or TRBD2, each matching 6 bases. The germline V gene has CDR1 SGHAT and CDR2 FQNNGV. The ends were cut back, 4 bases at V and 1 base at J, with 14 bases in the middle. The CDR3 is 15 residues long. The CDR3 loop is CASSWGTGRSYEQYF. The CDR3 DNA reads TGTGCCAGCAGCTGGGGTACAGGGAGGTCCTACGAGCAGTACTTC. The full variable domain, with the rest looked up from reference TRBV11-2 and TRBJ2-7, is EAGVAQSPRYKIIEKRQSVAFWCNPISGHATLYWYQQILGQGPKLLIQFQNNGVVDDSQLPKDRFSAERLKGVDSTLKIQPAKLEDSAVYLCASSWGTGRSYEQYFGPGTRLTVT.

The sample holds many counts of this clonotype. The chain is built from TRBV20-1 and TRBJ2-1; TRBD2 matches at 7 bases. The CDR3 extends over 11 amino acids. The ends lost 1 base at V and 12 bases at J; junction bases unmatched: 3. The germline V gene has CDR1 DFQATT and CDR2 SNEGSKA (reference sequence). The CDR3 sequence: CSARGGGRQFF. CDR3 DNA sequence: TGCAGTGCTAGAGGGGGGGGTAGGCAGTTCTTC.

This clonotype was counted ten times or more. This chain's CDR3 is CASETGAIGELFF. In nucleotides, the CDR3 is TGTGCCAGCGAGACAGGGGCGATCGGGGAGCTGTTTTTT. This chain uses TRBV28 with TRBJ2-2, with 8 nucleotides matching TRBD1. The CDR3 length is 13 residues. The V and J ends lost 8 bases and 7 bases, in that order; junction bases with no gene match: 6. From germline, CDR1 is MDHEN and CDR2 SYDVKM.

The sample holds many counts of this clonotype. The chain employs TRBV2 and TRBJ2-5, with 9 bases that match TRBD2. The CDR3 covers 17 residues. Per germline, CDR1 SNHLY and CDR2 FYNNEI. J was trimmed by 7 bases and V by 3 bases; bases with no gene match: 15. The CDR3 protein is CASSDVAGALFVGTQYF. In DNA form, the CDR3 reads TGTGCCAGCAGTGATGTAGCGGGGGCCCTTTTTGTAGGGACCCAGTACTTC.

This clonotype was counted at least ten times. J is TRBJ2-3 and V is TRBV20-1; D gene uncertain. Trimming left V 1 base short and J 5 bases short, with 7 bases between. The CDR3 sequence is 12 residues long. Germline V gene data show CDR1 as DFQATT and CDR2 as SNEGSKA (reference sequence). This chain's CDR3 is CSARVVEDTQYF. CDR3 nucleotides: TGCAGTGCTAGAGTTGTTGAAGATACGCAGTATTTT.

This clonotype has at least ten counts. CDR3 coding DNA: TGTGCCAGCAGTTATGGGCGGGGAGAGACCCAGTACTTC. Translating gives CASSYGRGETQYF. V usage is TRBV6-2 or TRBV6-3 and J usage is TRBJ2-5; D possibly corresponds to TRBD2 (6 bases). V lost 3 bases and J 4 bases, leaving 9 bases between the germline ends. The length of the CDR3 is 13 residues. Germline CDR1 reads MNHEY; CDR2 reads SVGEGT.

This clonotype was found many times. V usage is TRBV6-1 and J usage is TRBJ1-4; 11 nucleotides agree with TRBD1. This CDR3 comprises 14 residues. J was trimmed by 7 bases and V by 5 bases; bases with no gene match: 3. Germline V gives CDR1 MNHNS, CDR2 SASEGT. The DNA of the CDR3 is TGTGCCAGCAGTAGAGGGACAGGGGGTGAAAAACTGTTTTTT. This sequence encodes CASSRGTGGEKLFF.

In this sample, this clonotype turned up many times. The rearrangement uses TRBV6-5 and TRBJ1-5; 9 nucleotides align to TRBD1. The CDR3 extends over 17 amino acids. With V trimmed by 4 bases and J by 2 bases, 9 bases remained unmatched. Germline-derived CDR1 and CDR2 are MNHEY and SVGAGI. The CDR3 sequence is CASSSINRDRGNQPQHF. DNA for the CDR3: TGTGCCAGCAGTTCCATAAACCGGGACAGGGGCAATCAGCCCCAGCATTTT.

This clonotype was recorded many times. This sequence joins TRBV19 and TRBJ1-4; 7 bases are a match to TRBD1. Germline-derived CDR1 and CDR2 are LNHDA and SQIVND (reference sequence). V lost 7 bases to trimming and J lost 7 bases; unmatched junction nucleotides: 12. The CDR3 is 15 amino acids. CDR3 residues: CASIQDRVESEKLFF. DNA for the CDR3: TGTGCCAGTATTCAAGACAGGGTGGAGAGTGAAAAACTGTTTTTT. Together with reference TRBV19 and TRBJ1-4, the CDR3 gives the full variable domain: DGGITQSPKYLFRKEGQNVTLSCEQNLNHDAMYWYRQDPGQGLRLIYYSQIVNDFQKGDIAEGYSVSREKKESFPLTVTSAQKNPTAFYLCASIQDRVESEKLFFGSGTQLSVL.